The TCR beta chain described here comes from a study of response to subunit inactivated influenza vaccine. Study-level points and caveats: The authors suggested that every seasonal influenza vaccination recruits few new T cells.

J lost 6 bases, V lost 7 bases, and 9 bases had no gene match. This CDR3 is built from 15 residues. TCRdb fed the RT-PCR reads into MiXCR, producing one record per CDR3 protein. The table has 650,000 to 800,000 distinct CDR3 sequences, over 11% seen once. This clonotype has more than one count but fewer than ten. Its specificity is not known. The sample consisted of PBMCs from blood, taken less than 15 days before vaccination. The genes are TRBV12-3 or TRBV12-4 and TRBJ2-1; 10 bases match TRBD1. The receptor was derived from a man aged 50 to 60 who received an inactivated influenza vaccine. In DNA, the CDR3 is TGTGCCAGCAACGAACCGGGACAGGGGACCAATGAGCAGTTCTTC. This sequence encodes CASNEPGQGTNEQFF.